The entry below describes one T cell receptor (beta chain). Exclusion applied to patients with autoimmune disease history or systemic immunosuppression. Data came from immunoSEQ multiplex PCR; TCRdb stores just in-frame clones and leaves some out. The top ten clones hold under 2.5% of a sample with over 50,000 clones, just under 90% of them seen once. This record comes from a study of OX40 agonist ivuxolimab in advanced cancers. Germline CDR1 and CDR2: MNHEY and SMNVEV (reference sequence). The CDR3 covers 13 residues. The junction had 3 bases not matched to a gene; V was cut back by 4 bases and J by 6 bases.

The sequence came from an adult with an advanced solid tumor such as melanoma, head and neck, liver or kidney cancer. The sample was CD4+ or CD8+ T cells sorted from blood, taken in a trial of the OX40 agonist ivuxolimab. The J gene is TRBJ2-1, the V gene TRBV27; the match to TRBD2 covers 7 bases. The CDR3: CASSSSSGNEQFF. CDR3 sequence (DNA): TGTGCCAGCAGTTCCTCTAGCGGCAATGAGCAGTTCTTC.